This T cell receptor (beta chain) was identified in a study of blood T cell repertoires in COVID-19. Germline V gives CDR1 SNHLY, CDR2 FYNNEI. Trimming at V came to 6 bases and at J to 5 bases, leaving 6 bases not matched to a gene. The CDR3 contains 14 residues. Assay: immunoSEQ multiplex PCR; the TCRdb copy retains only in-frame clones and omits some. The table lists about 390,000 clones, more than 75% of them singletons. This TCR was sampled from a woman in her sixties with COVID-19, enrolled during active disease. The material sequenced was peripheral blood. The chain couples TRBV2 to TRBJ1-5; 8 positions match TRBD1. CDR3 in amino acids: CASRLDREDQPQHF. The CDR3 nucleotides read TGTGCCAGCAGGCTGGACAGGGAGGATCAGCCCCAGCATTTT.